One sample yielded the 10 T cell receptor beta chains listed below, sequenced in a study of cytomegalovirus exposure and HLA in healthy donors. Primers for the PCR totalled 60 Vbeta and 13 Jbeta. Method: immunoSEQ multiplex PCR; TCRdb's copy keeps in-frame clones and lacks some. Of about 200,000 clones detected, approximately 85% appear once; the ten largest clones hold under 7.5%. Sequences were obtained from PBMCs. The receptor set was obtained from a woman aged 50 to 60 in good health and CMV-seropositive.

The J gene is TRBJ2-5, the V gene TRBV27; D is undetermined. Trimming took 2 bases from V and 5 from J, leaving 3 bases between them. There are 11 residues in the CDR3. Per germline, CDR1 MNHEY and CDR2 SMNVEV (reference sequence). The DNA for the CDR3 is TGTGCCAGCAGTTTACAGGAGACCCAGTACTTC. Translation: CASSLQETQYF.

The chain recombines TRBV28 with TRBJ1-4; 9 nucleotides line up with TRBD1. Germline lookup yields CDR1 MDHEN and CDR2 SYDVKM. This CDR3 contains 13 residues. The V segment lost 11 bases and the J segment 10 bases; nucleotides outside the gene matches: 11. The CDR3 protein is CAGQTGGTGKLFF. CDR3 DNA sequence: TGTGCCGGCCAGACAGGGGGGACTGGAAAACTGTTTTTT.

V gene TRBV28 combines with J gene TRBJ2-7; 7 bases are shared with TRBD1. The CDR3 spans 13 residues. The V gene's germline CDR1 is MDHEN and CDR2 SYDVKM. The V segment lost 5 bases and the J segment 3 bases; nucleotides outside the gene matches: 4. CDR3 DNA sequence: TGTGCCAGCAGTCTAAGGACAGGCTACGAGCAGTACTTC. Translated, it gives CASSLRTGYEQYF.

In this sample, this clone turned up once. The chain couples TRBV2 to TRBJ2-5, with 13 nucleotides matching TRBD2. V lost 5 bases to trimming and J lost 5 bases; unmatched junction nucleotides: 5. The CDR3 is 15 residues long. Germline V gene data show CDR1 as SNHLY and CDR2 as FYNNEI. The CDR3 is CASSQLAGGGETQYF. For the CDR3, the DNA is TGTGCCAGCAGTCAACTAGCGGGAGGGGGTGAGACCCAGTACTTC.

The CDR3 protein is CSVEDGGINAEAFF. The CDR3 region has the DNA TGCAGCGTTGAAGACGGGGGGATTAACGCTGAAGCTTTCTTT. The chain has TRBV29-1 and TRBJ1-1; TRBD1 is a possible D gene (5 bases). Per germline, CDR1 SQVTM and CDR2 ANQGSEA. This CDR3 spans 14 amino acids. Trimming removed 0 bases at V and 6 bases at J, with 14 bases between.

The CDR3 sequence is CASSKGGLSNQPQHF. In nucleotides, the CDR3 is TGTGCCAGCAGCAAAGGGGGTTTGAGCAATCAGCCCCAGCATTTT. The chain combines TRBV7-8 with TRBJ1-5, with D possibly being TRBD1 (6 bases). Trimming removed 5 bases at V and 1 base at J, with 12 bases between. This CDR3 has 15 amino acids. Germline V gives CDR1 SGHVS, CDR2 FQNEAQ.

The CDR3 loop is CASSSRRGRDSYEQYF. The CDR3 DNA reads as TGTGCCAGCAGCTCCCGTCGGGGGAGGGATTCCTACGAGCAGTACTTC. The chain uses TRBV5-6 and TRBJ2-7; TRBD2 matches at 7 bases. V lost 3 bases to trimming and J lost 1 base; unmatched junction nucleotides: 10. CDR3 size: 16 residues. CDR1 is SGHDT and CDR2 is YYEEEE in the germline V gene.

The chain uses TRBV19 and TRBJ1-4; 7 bases are shared with TRBD1. CDR3 length equals 14 residues. The ends lost 5 bases at V and 8 bases at J; junction bases unmatched: 8. Germline V gene lookup returns CDR1 LNHDA and CDR2 SQIVND (reference sequence). As DNA, the CDR3 is TGTGCCAGTAGTGTCCGACAGGGTTGGGAAAAACTGTTTTTT. As protein: CASSVRQGWEKLFF.

This clone turned up a few times. The V call is TRBV5-1, the J call TRBJ2-6; TRBD1 matches at 10 bases. J gave up 0 bases and V 0 bases, and 9 bases lay outside the gene matches. Germline loops: CDR1 SGHRS, CDR2 YFSETQ. The CDR3 extends over 20 amino acids. CDR3 DNA: TGCGCCAGCAGCTTGGTCGGTTCGGGACAGGGGATCTCTGGGGCCAACGTCCTGACTTTC. Translating gives CASSLVGSGQGISGANVLTF. Full variable domain (outside the CDR3, taken from reference TRBV5-1 and TRBJ2-6): KAGVTQTPRYLIKTRGQQVTLSCSPISGHRSVSWYQQTPGQGLQFLFEYFSETQRNKGNFPGRFSGRQFSNSRSEMNVSTLELGDSALYLCASSLVGSGQGISGANVLTFGAGSRLTVL.

This CDR3 is CASSLERGSGANVLTF. The CDR3 nucleotides are TGTGCCAGCAGTCTTGAAAGGGGATCTGGGGCCAACGTCCTGACTTTC. This chain connects TRBV2 to TRBJ2-6; the D gene is possibly TRBD1 (5 bases). Per the germline V gene, CDR1 is SNHLY and CDR2 is FYNNEI. The ends were cut back, 5 bases at V and 1 base at J, with 12 bases in the middle. CDR3 length: 16 amino acids.